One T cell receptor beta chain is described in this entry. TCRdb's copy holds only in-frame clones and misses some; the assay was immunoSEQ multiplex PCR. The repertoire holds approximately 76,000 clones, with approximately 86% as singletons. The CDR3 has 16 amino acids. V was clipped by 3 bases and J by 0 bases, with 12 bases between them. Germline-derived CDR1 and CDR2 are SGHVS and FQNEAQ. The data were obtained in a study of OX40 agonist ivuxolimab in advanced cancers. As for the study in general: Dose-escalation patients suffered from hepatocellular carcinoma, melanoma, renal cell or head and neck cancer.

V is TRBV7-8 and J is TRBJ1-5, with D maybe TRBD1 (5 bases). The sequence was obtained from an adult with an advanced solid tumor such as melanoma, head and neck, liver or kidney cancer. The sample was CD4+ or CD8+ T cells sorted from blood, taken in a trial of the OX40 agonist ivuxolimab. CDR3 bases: TGTGCCAGCAGCTTTTCGACAGTAAATAGCAATCAGCCCCAGCATTTT. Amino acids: CASSFSTVNSNQPQHF. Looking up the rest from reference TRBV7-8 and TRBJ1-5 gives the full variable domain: GAGVSQSPRYKVAKRGQDVALRCDPISGHVSLFWYQQALGQGPEFLTYFQNEAQLDKSGLPSDRFFAERPEGSVSTLKIQRTQQEDSAVYLCASSFSTVNSNQPQHFGDGTRLSIL.